This TCR beta chain derives from a study of blood T cell repertoires in COVID-19. Study as a whole: Samples of COVID-19 (acute and convalescent) were obtained from the United States, Italy and Spain. The analysed material was cDNA or gDNA that came from T cells, B-cell-depleted T cells, or PBMCs.

Worth noting for this clone: Different DNA sequences within this sample yield the same CDR3.

Study processing details: Estimates of nucleated cell counts were drawn from the amplification of reference gene primers. Clones were read by immunoSEQ multiplex PCR, and TCRdb kept only the in-frame ones, dropping some. V and J calls and clone size follow that table, whereas D and trimming were derived from the DNA. The sample has 210,000 or so clones, about nine tenths seen once; the top ten hold about 5%. In germline, CDR1 is SGHDT, CDR2 YYEEEE. The CDR3 loop spans 13 amino acids. V lost 0 bases and J 6 bases, leaving 10 bases between the germline ends. The J gene is TRBJ2-7, the V gene TRBV5-6, with a tentative D call TRBD1 (6 bases). Sequencing was done on a sample of peripheral blood. The TCR was taken from a woman between 40 and 55 years old with acute or convalescent COVID-19. The DNA for the CDR3 is TGTGCCAGCAGCTTGGTACAGGGTGGCGAGCAGTACGTC. Protein: CASSLVQGGEQYV.